The entry below describes one T cell receptor beta chain. What it recognizes is unknown. V lost 7 bases to trimming and J lost 2 bases, with 11 bases between them. This CDR3 is 12 amino acids long. Per the germline V gene, CDR1 is SQVTM and CDR2 is ANQGSEA. The data belong to a study of post-analysis software for immune sequencing data. cDNA libraries for TCR beta contained unique molecular identifiers. TCRdb redid the calling of the PCR reads with MiXCR, one entry per CDR3 protein. The sample lists about 680,000 distinct CDR3 sequences, 55% to 60% occurring once. Study-level findings and limits: Controls showed lower frequencies than patients for 4 or 5 TRBV segments, and TRBV5-6, TRBV5-1 and TRBV20-1 were among these.

The sample consisted of blood. This sequence was found in a girl aged 2-10 years with multiple sclerosis. V gene TRBV29-1 combines with J gene TRBJ1-2; no clear D gene. CDR3 nucleotide sequence: TGCAGCGCCTCGAGTGCGAACTATGGCTACACCTTC. Translation: CSASSANYGYTF.